This entry lists 20 T cell receptor beta chains sequenced from one sample in a study of siplizumab effects on memory and regulatory T cells. Researchers maintained the mixed lymphocyte reaction cells in coculture at 37°C for five to six days. The protocol was immunoSEQ multiplex PCR, while the TCRdb copy is restricted to in-frame clones and leaves out a portion. The top ten hold around a tenth of the sample, which has 13,000 or so clones, roughly 40% seen once. Their cognate antigens are unknown. Material for sequencing was CFSE-low (dividing) CD8+ T cells sorted from an allogeneic mixed lymphocyte reaction. The receptors here all came from a human donor in good health; the cells came from an allogeneic mixed lymphocyte reaction.

This clone was detected a few times. This chain joins TRBV11-2 and TRBJ1-2; D call uncertain. The CDR3 sequence is 16 residues long. In germline, CDR1 is SGHAT, CDR2 FQNNGV. Trimming took 0 bases from V and 0 from J, leaving 11 bases between them. CDR3 nucleotides: TGTGCCAGCAGCTTAGAAAATCTGGGTTCTAACTATGGCTACACCTTC. Its protein is CASSLENLGSNYGYTF.

This chain links TRBV4-1 with TRBJ1-2; 8 positions agree with TRBD1. There are 15 residues in the CDR3. V lost 0 bases to trimming and J lost 4 bases; unmatched junction nucleotides: 4. CDR1 is MGHRA, CDR2 YSYEKL, per germline. Here the CDR3 reads CASSQDPDRGYGYTF. The CDR3 DNA reads TGCGCCAGCAGCCAAGACCCTGACAGGGGCTATGGCTACACCTTC.

This clone was picked up a small number of times. The V gene is TRBV5-6, the J gene TRBJ2-7; tentative D call: TRBD1 (6 bases). CDR3 length: 14 amino acids. Deletions cut 0 bases from V and 3 bases from J, with 10 bases between. Germline V lookup: CDR1 SGHDT, CDR2 YYEEEE. The CDR3 DNA reads TGTGCCAGCAGCTTGGCGGGACAACGCTACGAGCAGTACTTC. Protein product: CASSLAGQRYEQYF.

The chain employs TRBV7-2 and TRBJ1-1, with unresolved D. This CDR3 is 12 amino acids long. Trimming left V 4 bases short and J 8 bases short, with 11 bases between. Germline V gene data show CDR1 as SGHTA and CDR2 as FQGNSA. The CDR3 spells CASSYGLIEAFF. In DNA, the CDR3 is TGTGCCAGCAGCTACGGACTGATAGAAGCTTTCTTT.

This chain uses TRBV10-1 with TRBJ2-1, with no clear D. The V and J ends lost 0 bases and 5 bases respectively, with 14 bases between them. The CDR3 has 16 amino acids. Germline lookup yields CDR1 WNHNN and CDR2 SYGVQD (reference sequence). CDR3 sequence: CASSESLSDVDNEQFF. CDR3 sequence (DNA): TGCGCCAGCAGTGAGTCCCTAAGCGACGTAGACAATGAGCAGTTCTTC.

This clone occurred many times. A junction boundary mismatches the germline segment, possibly from a read error. V is TRBV11-2 and J is TRBJ1-1; tentative D call: TRBD1 (6 bases). Germline V gene sequence: CDR1 SGHAT, CDR2 FQNNGV. The CDR3 runs to 14 residues. CDR3 bases: TGTGCCAGCTGGACCGGGGGGGCCAACATTGAAGCTTTCTTT. It translates to CASWTGGANIEAFF.

The sample holds a few counts of this clone. This chain connects TRBV11-2 to TRBJ2-1, with D maybe TRBD1 (7 bases). V was trimmed by 2 bases and J by 8 bases, leaving 16 bases between them. Germline V lookup: CDR1 SGHAT, CDR2 FQNNGV. The CDR3 totals 15 residues. This chain's CDR3 is CASSLLAGGIYEQFF. The CDR3 region has the DNA TGTGCCAGCAGCTTACTGGCAGGGGGGATCTATGAGCAGTTCTTC. Supplemented by reference TRBV11-2 and TRBJ2-1, the full variable domain reads EAGVAQSPRYKIIEKRQSVAFWCNPISGHATLYWYQQILGQGPKLLIQFQNNGVVDDSQLPKDRFSAERLKGVDSTLKIQPAKLEDSAVYLCASSLLAGGIYEQFFGPGTRLTVL.

This clone was recorded a few times. The chain recombines TRBV13 with TRBJ1-2; 7 nucleotides agree with TRBD1. The CDR3 runs 14 residues. With 5 bases clipped from V and 6 bases from J, the junction kept 9 bases outside the gene matches. From germline, CDR1 is PRHDT and CDR2 FYEKMQ (reference sequence). The CDR3 reads CASSATGFEDGYTF. The CDR3 DNA follows: TGTGCCAGCAGCGCGACAGGGTTTGAGGATGGCTACACCTTC.

This clone was seen only a few times. The chain combines TRBV27 with TRBJ1-2; 8 positions agree with TRBD1. The V gene's germline CDR1 is MNHEY and CDR2 SMNVEV (reference sequence). V lost 3 bases, J lost 2 bases, and 11 bases stayed unmatched. The CDR3 is 17 residues long. CDR3 protein: CASSFLVPQGVNYGYTF. The CDR3 DNA follows: TGTGCCAGCAGTTTTCTCGTGCCACAGGGGGTAAACTATGGCTACACCTTC.

This chain joins TRBV18 and TRBJ2-7, with D tentatively TRBD1 (5 bases). Germline V CDR1 and CDR2: KGHSH, LQKENI. The CDR3 has 13 residues. Trimming shortened V by 3 bases and J by 2 bases, and 8 bases separated the two germline ends. CDR3 sequence: CASSPTDTYEQYF. CDR3 in DNA: TGTGCCAGCTCACCGACAGACACCTACGAGCAGTACTTC.

V and J are TRBV6-6 and TRBJ2-3; no definite D call. This CDR3 contains 14 residues. CDR1 MNHNY and CDR2 SVGAGI come from the germline V gene (reference sequence). Trimming cost V 1 base and J 2 bases, with 7 bases left between them. The CDR3 DNA follows: TGTGCCAGCAGTTACTTGCGAACCACAGATACGCAGTATTTT. Translated, it gives CASSYLRTTDTQYF.

V and J are TRBV29-1 and TRBJ1-4; possibly TRBD1 for D (6 bases). Germline V gene sequence: CDR1 SQVTM, CDR2 ANQGSEA. This CDR3 comprises 14 residues. V lost 3 bases and J lost 8, with 16 bases in between. The CDR3 DNA follows: TGCAGCGTTGAGAGCCCGGGGGCCCCCGAAAAACTGTTTTTT. This sequence encodes CSVESPGAPEKLFF.

By sample share, this clone is medium-sized. The sample holds other DNA sequences that translate to the same CDR3. The chain employs TRBV7-6 and TRBJ1-1; 7 bases are shared with TRBD1. V was pared by 6 bases and J by 1 base, with 5 bases of the junction left unmatched. This CDR3 spans 14 amino acids. Germline V gene lookup returns CDR1 SGHVS and CDR2 FNYEAQ. Written as DNA, the CDR3 is TGTGCCAGCAGGCCAGGGGGTTCGAACACTGAAGCTTTCTTT. Protein: CASRPGGSNTEAFF.

The gene calls are TRBV2 and TRBJ2-6; TRBD1 is a possible D gene (6 bases). This CDR3 contains 15 residues. Germline CDR1 and CDR2: SNHLY and FYNNEI. V lost 2 bases and J 2 bases, leaving 7 bases between the germline ends. CDR3 DNA sequence: TGTGCCAGCAGTGAATACAGGGCTGGGGCCAACGTCCTGACTTTC. This sequence encodes CASSEYRAGANVLTF.

The V gene is TRBV4-3, the J gene TRBJ2-5, with D perhaps matching TRBD1 (5 bases). Trimming took off 0 bases at V and 5 bases at J, with 10 bases between the two ends. Germline CDR1 and CDR2: LGHNA and YSLEER. The CDR3 has 14 amino acids. The CDR3 protein is CASSQDSGSETQYF. CDR3 coding DNA: TGCGCCAGCAGCCAAGATTCAGGGTCCGAGACCCAGTACTTC.

The chain uses TRBV7-3 and TRBJ2-7; D unclear. Trimming took 1 base from V and 7 from J, leaving 17 bases between them. CDR1 and CDR2 from the germline V gene are SGHTA and FQGTGA. The CDR3 length is 15 residues. CDR3 sequence (DNA): TGTGCCAGCAGCTTAATGGCGGACCACAACTATGAGCAGTACTTC. This encodes CASSLMADHNYEQYF.

The chain uses TRBV4-1 and TRBJ2-7, with D maybe TRBD1 (6 bases). There are 17 residues in the CDR3. With 0 bases removed from V and 3 bases from J, the gap between germline ends came to 18 bases. Germline V gene lookup returns CDR1 MGHRA and CDR2 YSYEKL. The CDR3 DNA reads as TGCGCCAGCAGCCAAGAGCCCCTAACAGGGTTTAACTACGAGCAGTACTTC. As protein: CASSQEPLTGFNYEQYF.

The gene calls are TRBV27 and TRBJ2-3; no firm D call. Germline CDR1 reads MNHEY; CDR2 reads SMNVEV (reference sequence). The CDR3 runs to 12 residues. The ends were cut back, 3 bases at V and 4 bases at J, with 5 bases in the middle. CDR3 region: CASSFIADTQYF. In DNA, the CDR3 is TGTGCCAGCAGTTTTATTGCAGATACGCAGTATTTT.

This clone ranks as medium-sized. The rearrangement joins TRBV4-3 to TRBJ2-7; the match to TRBD1 covers 10 bases. The CDR3 contains 15 residues. Per the germline V gene, CDR1 is LGHNA and CDR2 is YSLEER. The V gene end was trimmed by 0 bases and the J gene end by 3 bases; junction bases not matched to a gene: 2. The CDR3 spells CASSQERDRGYEQYF. CDR3 in DNA: TGCGCCAGCAGCCAAGAGCGGGACAGGGGCTACGAGCAGTACTTC.

V usage is TRBV9 and J usage is TRBJ2-1; the D gene is possibly TRBD1 (5 bases). V gave up 0 bases and J gave up 3 bases, with 13 bases separating them. In germline, CDR1 is SGDLS, CDR2 YYNGEE. The CDR3 contains 16 residues. The CDR3 sequence: CASSVGGSASYNEQFF. DNA of the CDR3: TGTGCCAGCAGCGTAGGGGGCTCCGCCAGCTACAATGAGCAGTTCTTC.